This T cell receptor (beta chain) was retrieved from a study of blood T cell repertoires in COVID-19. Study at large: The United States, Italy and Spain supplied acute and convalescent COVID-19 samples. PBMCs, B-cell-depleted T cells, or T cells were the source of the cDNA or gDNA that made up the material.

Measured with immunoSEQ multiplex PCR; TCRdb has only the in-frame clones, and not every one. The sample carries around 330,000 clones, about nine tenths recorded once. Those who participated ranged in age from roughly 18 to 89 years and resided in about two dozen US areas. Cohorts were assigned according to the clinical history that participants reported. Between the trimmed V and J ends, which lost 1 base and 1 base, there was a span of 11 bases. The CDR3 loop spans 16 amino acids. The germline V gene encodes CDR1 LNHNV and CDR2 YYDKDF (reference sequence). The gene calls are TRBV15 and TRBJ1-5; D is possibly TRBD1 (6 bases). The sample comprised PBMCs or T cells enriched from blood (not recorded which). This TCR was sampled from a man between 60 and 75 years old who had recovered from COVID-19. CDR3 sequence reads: CATSRVSGESNQPQHF. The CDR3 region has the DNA TGTGCCACCAGCAGAGTCTCAGGGGAAAGCAATCAGCCCCAGCATTTT.